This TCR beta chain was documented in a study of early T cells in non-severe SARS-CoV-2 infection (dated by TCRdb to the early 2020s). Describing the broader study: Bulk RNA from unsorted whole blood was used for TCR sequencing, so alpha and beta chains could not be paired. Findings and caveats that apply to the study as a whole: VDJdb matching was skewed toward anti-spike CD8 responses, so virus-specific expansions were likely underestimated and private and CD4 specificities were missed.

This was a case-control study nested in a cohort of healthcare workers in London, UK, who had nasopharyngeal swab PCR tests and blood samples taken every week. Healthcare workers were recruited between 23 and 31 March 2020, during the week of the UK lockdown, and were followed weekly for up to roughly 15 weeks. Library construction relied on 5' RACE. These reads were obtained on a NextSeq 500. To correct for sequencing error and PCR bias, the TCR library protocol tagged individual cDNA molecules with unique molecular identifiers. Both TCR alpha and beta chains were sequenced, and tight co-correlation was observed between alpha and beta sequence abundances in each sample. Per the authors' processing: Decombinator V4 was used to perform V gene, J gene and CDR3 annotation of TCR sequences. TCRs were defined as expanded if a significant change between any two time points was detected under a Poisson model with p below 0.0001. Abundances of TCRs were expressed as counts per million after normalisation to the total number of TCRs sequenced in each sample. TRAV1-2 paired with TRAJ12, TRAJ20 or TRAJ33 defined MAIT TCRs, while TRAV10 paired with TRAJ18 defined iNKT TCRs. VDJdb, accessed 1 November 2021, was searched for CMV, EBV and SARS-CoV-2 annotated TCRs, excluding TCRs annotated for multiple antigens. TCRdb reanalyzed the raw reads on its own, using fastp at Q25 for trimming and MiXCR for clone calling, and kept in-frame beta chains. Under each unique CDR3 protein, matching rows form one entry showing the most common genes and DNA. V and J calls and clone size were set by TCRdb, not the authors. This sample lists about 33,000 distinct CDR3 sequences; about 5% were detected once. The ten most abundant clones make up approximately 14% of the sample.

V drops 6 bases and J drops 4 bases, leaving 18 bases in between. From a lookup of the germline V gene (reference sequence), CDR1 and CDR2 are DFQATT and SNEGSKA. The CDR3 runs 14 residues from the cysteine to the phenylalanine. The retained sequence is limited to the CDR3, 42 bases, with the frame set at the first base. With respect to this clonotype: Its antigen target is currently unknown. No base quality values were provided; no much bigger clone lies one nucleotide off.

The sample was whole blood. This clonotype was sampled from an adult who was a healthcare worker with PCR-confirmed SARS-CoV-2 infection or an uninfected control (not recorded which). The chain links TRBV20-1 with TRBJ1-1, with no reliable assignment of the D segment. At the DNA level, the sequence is TGCAGTGCCACCCCCGAGCCTCCGGGCACTGAAGCTTTCTTT. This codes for CSATPEPPGTEAFF.